Here is one T cell receptor beta chain with its context. The sample comes from a study of shared T cell receptors in the human thymus. The method was immunoSEQ multiplex PCR; TCRdb's version includes in-frame clones alone and lacks a portion of them. The table lists 700,000 or so clones, 70% to 90% of them singletons, with more than 0.008% in the top ten. The germline V gene has CDR1 MNHEY and CDR2 SVGAGI. The CDR3 extends over 11 amino acids. The V end was cut by 6 bases, the J end by 5 bases, with 7 bases between. The sample was also reused in another study, on human thymus T cells. That paper notes: Resections from corrective heart surgery supplied the thymus tissue. Across thymic and blood repertoires, the usage of V and J genes appeared to be biased.

This TCR derives from a girl younger than two with a congenital heart defect. The chain uses TRBV6-5 and TRBJ2-5; D uncertain. The sequencing sample was made of thymocytes. The chain's CDR3 is CASRKRETQYF. CDR3 in DNA: TGTGCCAGCAGGAAACGGGAGACCCAGTACTTC.